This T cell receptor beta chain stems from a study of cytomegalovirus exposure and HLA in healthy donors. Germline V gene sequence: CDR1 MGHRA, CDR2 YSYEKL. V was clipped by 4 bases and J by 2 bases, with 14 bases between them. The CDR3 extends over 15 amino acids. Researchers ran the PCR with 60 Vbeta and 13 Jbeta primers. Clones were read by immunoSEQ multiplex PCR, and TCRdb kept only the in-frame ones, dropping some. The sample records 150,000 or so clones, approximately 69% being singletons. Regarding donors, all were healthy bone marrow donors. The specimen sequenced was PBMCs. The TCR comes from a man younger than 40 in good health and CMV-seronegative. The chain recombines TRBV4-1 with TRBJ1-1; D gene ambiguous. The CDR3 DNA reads TGCGCCAGCAGCCCCGGGATCCTTTTAAACACTGAAGCTTTCTTT. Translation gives CASSPGILLNTEAFF.